Sequencing of this TCR beta chain was carried out in a study of technical replicates of blood from a few donors. The CDR3 runs to 16 residues. Clones were read by immunoSEQ multiplex PCR, and TCRdb kept only the in-frame ones, dropping some. Here the sample spans about 76,000 clones, about 91% being singletons. The J gene is TRBJ1-2, the V gene TRBV21-1. TRBV21-1 is recorded as a pseudogene. This TCR derives from a human donor in good health. Sequenced sample: T cells isolated from PBMCs. CDR3 sequence reads: CASSNSGGSSRNGYTF. The CDR3 DNA follows: TGTGCCAGCAGCAATTCGGGGGGGTCGAGTAGAAATGGCTACACCTTC.